This T cell receptor beta chain comes out of a study of regulatory T cells in long-lasting Graves disease. The germline gives CDR1 SGHTA, CDR2 FQGNSA. V shed 1 base and J 10 bases; nucleotides not matched to a gene: 5. The CDR3 runs 15 residues. Worth noting for this clonotype: Antigen specificity is unknown.

Building of the TCR beta libraries involved iRepertoire HTBI primers and Arm-PCR of CDR3 regions. TCRdb reanalysed the multiplex PCR reads using MiXCR and keeps one entry per CDR3 protein. This sample has around 420,000 distinct CDR3 sequences, with less than 20% found just once. The time point was: newly diagnosed GD, antithyroid drugs for less than 3 months. PBMC RNA was the source of the TCR library. Study-wide results and caveats: Persistent Graves' patients had lower TCR diversity than newly diagnosed ones.

This clonotype was sampled from a female donor with Graves disease. The specimen comprised peripheral blood mononuclear cells (PBMCs), sampled at new diagnosis, from a patient treated with antithyroid drugs. The chain has TRBV7-2 and TRBJ2-1; TRBD2 agrees at 12 bases. The CDR3 DNA reads as TGTGCCAGCAGCTTAGACCTAGCGGGAGGGCGGGAGCAGTTCTTC. Translation gives CASSLDLAGGREQFF.